The 27 T cell receptor beta chains reported below all come from one sample, sequenced in a study of identical twins. TCRdb re-analysed the 5' RACE reads in MiXCR, keeping a single row per CDR3 protein. The sample contains fewer than 450,000 distinct CDR3 sequences, around 9.7% of which appear only once. The sample consisted of naive T cells sorted from blood. Receptors were obtained from a woman aged 50 to 65 in good health.

This clonotype occurred many times. The chain combines TRBV19 with TRBJ2-5; 9 positions match TRBD1. Germline V gene data show CDR1 as LNHDA and CDR2 as SQIVND (reference sequence). After removal of 7 bases from V and 5 bases from J, the junction contained 11 bases not matched to a gene. The CDR3 length is 15 residues. CDR3 amino acids: CASTKGQGLGETQYF. The DNA of the CDR3 is TGTGCCAGTACCAAAGGACAGGGGCTAGGGGAGACCCAGTACTTC.

The sample holds many counts of this clonotype. The V and J genes are TRBV4-1 and TRBJ2-1; 7 positions agree with TRBD2. This CDR3 contains 15 residues. Unmatched junction bases numbered 8, after V lost 2 bases and J lost 7 bases. Per the germline V gene, CDR1 is MGHRA and CDR2 is YSYEKL. The CDR3 sequence is CASSQPTSAMNEQFF. CDR3 coding DNA: TGCGCCAGCAGCCAACCAACTAGCGCGATGAATGAGCAGTTCTTC.

The rearrangement links TRBV10-3 to TRBJ2-3; D is unresolved. CDR3 length: 11 residues. Germline CDR1 reads ENHRY; CDR2 reads SYGVKD. V was pared by 8 bases and J by 3 bases, with 6 bases between. CDR3 region: CAIRTTDTQYF. In DNA form, the CDR3 reads TGTGCCATCCGTACAACAGATACGCAGTATTTT.

This clonotype was detected a few times. The chain recombines TRBV5-1 with TRBJ2-3; no firm D call. Trimming shortened V by 7 bases and J by 6 bases, and 9 bases separated the two germline ends. In germline, CDR1 is SGHRS, CDR2 YFSETQ. CDR3 length: 11 amino acids. The CDR3 DNA reads as TGCGCCAGCGGGTTCTCGGATACGCAGTATTTT. Its translation: CASGFSDTQYF.

This chain connects TRBV19 to TRBJ2-1, with 9 positions matching TRBD2. Germline V gives CDR1 LNHDA, CDR2 SQIVND (reference sequence). Trimming at V came to 8 bases and at J to 8 bases, leaving 13 bases not matched to a gene. CDR3 length equals 15 residues. CDR3: CASLSLKAGGYEQFF. CDR3 in DNA: TGTGCCAGTCTCTCCCTAAAAGCGGGAGGTTATGAGCAGTTCTTC.

Only a few counts were recorded for this clonotype. V usage is TRBV7-6 and J usage is TRBJ2-1; D not resolved. CDR1 SGHVS and CDR2 FNYEAQ come from the germline V gene. Deletions cut 2 bases from V and 7 bases from J, with 15 bases between. The CDR3 is made up of 15 amino acids. CDR3 sequence reads: CASSLSRWVGNEQFF. The CDR3 region has the DNA TGTGCCAGCAGCTTATCAAGATGGGTCGGGAATGAGCAGTTCTTC.

This clonotype was detected many times. This chain joins TRBV12-3 or TRBV12-4 and TRBJ2-1, with a weak D call TRBD2 (5 bases). Trimming shortened V by 6 bases and J by 13 bases, and 25 bases separated the two germline ends. The CDR3 is made up of 15 amino acids. The CDR3 coding sequence is TGTGCCAGCAGCCCGGTCGGGGTCCGGGAAACCCCTCAGTTCTTC. It translates to CASSPVGVRETPQFF.

As regards this clonotype: A read error may produce the germline difference seen at one junction end. J is TRBJ2-5 and V is TRBV5-5; 13 nucleotides match TRBD2. CDR1 is SGHKS and CDR2 is YYEKEE in the germline V gene (reference sequence). The CDR3 contains 15 residues. CDR3 loop: CASTLGLAGQETQYF. CDR3 in DNA: TGTGCCAGCACCTTGGGACTAGCGGGGCAAGAGACCCAGTACTTC.

This clonotype has more than one count but fewer than ten. V gene TRBV5-1 combines with J gene TRBJ1-1; 7 nucleotides align to TRBD1. V lost 0 bases and J lost 2; bases outside the gene matches: 4. This CDR3 comprises 15 residues. The germline gives CDR1 SGHRS, CDR2 YFSETQ. CDR3 in DNA: TGCGCCAGCAGCTTGGGGACAGGAGGAAACACTGAAGCTTTCTTT. Encoded protein: CASSLGTGGNTEAFF. Full variable domain (outside the CDR3, taken from reference TRBV5-1 and TRBJ1-1): KAGVTQTPRYLIKTRGQQVTLSCSPISGHRSVSWYQQTPGQGLQFLFEYFSETQRNKGNFPGRFSGRQFSNSRSEMNVSTLELGDSALYLCASSLGTGGNTEAFFGQGTRLTVV.

This clonotype was detected a few times. J is TRBJ1-5 and V is TRBV20-1, with D perhaps TRBD1 (6 bases). The CDR3 totals 18 residues. Germline V gene lookup returns CDR1 DFQATT and CDR2 SNEGSKA (reference sequence). V was shortened by 0 bases and J by 2 bases, with 20 bases between the two germline ends. The CDR3 sequence: CSAREAGLQGTGNQPQHF. CDR3 DNA: TGCAGTGCTAGAGAGGCGGGACTTCAGGGGACGGGCAATCAGCCCCAGCATTTT.

The gene calls are TRBV19 and TRBJ1-2; 10 bases match TRBD1. J lost 4 bases, V lost 6 bases, and 8 bases had no gene match. The CDR3 is 15 residues long. Looked up from germline, CDR1 is LNHDA and CDR2 is SQIVND (reference sequence). CDR3 region: CASRTNGQGVYGYTF. The DNA for the CDR3 is TGTGCCAGTAGGACGAACGGACAGGGGGTCTATGGCTACACCTTC.

This clonotype turned up a few times. This chain connects TRBV14 to TRBJ1-1; the match to TRBD1 covers 10 bases. CDR1 is SGHDN, CDR2 FVKESK, per germline. V shed 3 bases, J shed 11 bases, and the junction held 9 bases outside the gene matches. CDR3 length: 14 amino acids. The CDR3 protein is CASSHSIRGQGAFF. For the CDR3, the DNA is TGTGCCAGCAGCCACTCCATTAGGGGACAGGGGGCTTTCTTT.

The V call is TRBV15, the J call TRBJ1-2; possible D gene TRBD1, 6 bases. Germline V gene data show CDR1 as LNHNV and CDR2 as YYDKDF (reference sequence). The CDR3 contains 15 residues. V was clipped by 0 bases and J by 7 bases, with 15 bases between them. The CDR3 DNA sequence: TGTGCCACCAGCAGAGATTCCCAGGGGCTGGGTGGCTACACCTTC. Its protein is CATSRDSQGLGGYTF. The full variable domain, with the rest looked up from reference TRBV15 and TRBJ1-2, is DAMVIQNPRYQVTQFGKPVTLSCSQTLNHNVMYWYQQKSSQAPKLLFHYYDKDFNNEADTPDNFQSRRPNTSFCFLDIRSPGLGDTAMYLCATSRDSQGLGGYTFGSGTRLTVV.

Ten or more counts support this clonotype. Here the CDR3 reads CASSLDSGGLPSYNEQFF. CDR3 DNA: TGTGCCAGCAGCTTAGATAGCGGGGGTCTTCCCTCCTACAATGAGCAGTTCTTC. The genes are TRBV7-9 and TRBJ2-1; TRBD2 aligns across 9 bases. This CDR3 region has 18 residues. Germline CDR1 SEHNR, CDR2 FQNEAQ (reference sequence). The V gene end was trimmed by 1 base and the J gene end by 0 bases; junction bases not matched to a gene: 7.

This clonotype has only a few counts. The chain's CDR3 is CASIQVNTGELFF. The CDR3 coding sequence is TGTGCCAGCATACAGGTCAACACCGGGGAGCTGTTTTTT. V usage is TRBV12-3 or TRBV12-4 and J usage is TRBJ2-2; a weak D match, TRBD1 (5 bases). This CDR3 is 13 amino acids long. With 7 bases removed from V and 2 bases from J, the gap between germline ends came to 8 bases.

The table lists this clonotype with many counts. This chain uses TRBV5-1 with TRBJ2-1; D assignment may be TRBD1 or TRBD2 (8 bases each). CDR1 and CDR2 (germline): SGHRS, YFSETQ. Trimming removed 4 bases at V and 5 bases at J, with 25 bases between. This CDR3 contains 18 residues. In DNA form, the CDR3 reads TGCGCCAGCAGCGGATTGACAGGGGTGAGGACTAGCAACAATGAGCAGTTCTTC. Translation: CASSGLTGVRTSNNEQFF.

This clonotype has only a few counts. The V and J genes are TRBV27 and TRBJ2-2; TRBD1 might be the D (5 bases). CDR1 is MNHEY, CDR2 SMNVEV, per germline (reference sequence). The CDR3 is 16 residues long. Trimming left V 5 bases short and J 4 bases short, with 17 bases between. DNA of the CDR3: TGTGCCAGCAGTCCCGCGTACGGCAGGGTCACCGGGGAGCTGTTTTTT. Protein product: CASSPAYGRVTGELFF.

The rearrangement uses TRBV24-1 and TRBJ2-1; 7 nucleotides line up with TRBD2. J lost 0 bases, V lost 4 bases, and 2 bases had no gene match. This CDR3 has 15 amino acids. CDR1 is KGHDR and CDR2 is SFDVKD in the germline V gene. CDR3 sequence reads: CATSDTSVSYNEQFF. The CDR3 bases are TGTGCCACCAGTGACACTAGCGTCTCCTACAATGAGCAGTTCTTC.

This clonotype has a handful of counts. The V call is TRBV5-1, the J call TRBJ2-1; perhaps TRBD2 as D (6 bases). The V end was cut by 3 bases, the J end by 6 bases, with 19 bases between. The CDR3 length is 16 residues. Germline-derived CDR1 and CDR2 are SGHRS and YFSETQ. The CDR3 bases are TGCGCCAGCAGCTGGCGGGGTCTAGCGAGCGGCAATGAGCAGTTCTTC. It encodes CASSWRGLASGNEQFF. The full variable domain, its missing parts supplied by reference TRBV5-1 and TRBJ2-1, is KAGVTQTPRYLIKTRGQQVTLSCSPISGHRSVSWYQQTPGQGLQFLFEYFSETQRNKGNFPGRFSGRQFSNSRSEMNVSTLELGDSALYLCASSWRGLASGNEQFFGPGTRLTVL.

There are many counts of this clonotype. The chain combines TRBV10-3 with TRBJ2-1; D not resolved. Trimming left V 3 bases short and J 7 bases short, with 7 bases between. The V gene's germline CDR1 is ENHRY and CDR2 SYGVKD. The CDR3 consists of 12 residues. The CDR3 nucleotides read TGTGCCATCAGTGAAGAAACTAATGAGCAGTTCTTC. Translating gives CAISEETNEQFF.

This clonotype was picked up many times. This rearrangement joins TRBV20-1 to TRBJ2-7; 12 bases are a match to TRBD2. V lost 5 bases to trimming and J lost 5 bases; unmatched junction nucleotides: 4. This CDR3 region has 13 residues. Germline V gene lookup returns CDR1 DFQATT and CDR2 SNEGSKA (reference sequence). For the CDR3, the DNA is TGCAGTGCTCCGACTAGCGGGAGACACGAGCAGTACTTC. Translation gives CSAPTSGRHEQYF.

This clonotype was detected only a few times. The genes are TRBV6-5 and TRBJ2-1; TRBD2 agrees at 10 bases. This CDR3 is 15 amino acids long. The V gene's germline CDR1 is MNHEY and CDR2 SVGAGI. J gave up 8 bases and V 3 bases, and 7 bases lay outside the gene matches. CDR3 in amino acids: CASSYFSGRIDEQFF. The DNA of the CDR3 is TGTGCCAGCAGTTATTTTAGCGGGAGGATCGATGAGCAGTTCTTC.

To note about this clonotype: This may stem from a read error, because a much larger clone lies one nucleotide away. The CDR3 spells CASSSRQGTSYKQYF. As DNA, the CDR3 is TGTGCCAGCAGTTCCCGACAGGGAACTTCCTACAAGCAGTACTTC. V is TRBV12-3 or TRBV12-4 and J is TRBJ2-7; TRBD1 matches at 7 bases. The CDR3 runs to 15 residues.

Notes on this clonotype: One end of the junction does not line up with germline, which may come from a read error. J is TRBJ2-2 and V is TRBV11-2; 10 bases are a match to TRBD1. Per germline, CDR1 SGHAT and CDR2 FQNNGV. The CDR3 runs to 15 residues. CDR3 loop: CASSLRTGGNGEPFF. The CDR3 region has the DNA TGTGCCAGCAGCTTACGGACAGGGGGTAACGGGGAGCCGTTTTTT.

This clonotype has a count of ten or more. One junction end does not reproduce the germline sequence, and a read error may be involved. The J gene is TRBJ2-1, the V gene TRBV5-1; 10 nucleotides agree with TRBD2. CDR3 length: 16 residues. Germline loops: CDR1 SGHRS, CDR2 YFSETQ. CDR3 region: CASTLSGLAGDNEQFF. CDR3 DNA sequence: TGCGCCAGCACCTTGTCAGGGCTAGCGGGAGACAATGAGCAGTTCTTC.

This clonotype was observed at least ten times. The chain combines TRBV20-1 with TRBJ2-7, with D uncertain. CDR3 length: 14 amino acids. Germline V gives CDR1 DFQATT, CDR2 SNEGSKA (reference sequence). Trimming pared 0 bases from V and 9 bases from J, leaving 18 bases between. The CDR3 bases are TGCAGTGCTAGAGATGTGGCCTCACCTTGGGGGCAGTACGTC. It is translated as CSARDVASPWGQYV.

This clonotype was observed a handful of times. The CDR3 protein is CASTLAGRLVEQFF. The CDR3 coding sequence is TGTGCCAGCACCCTAGCGGGAAGGTTGGTAGAGCAGTTCTTC. The genes are TRBV12-3 or TRBV12-4 and TRBJ2-1; 9 bases map to TRBD2. The V segment lost 7 bases and the J segment 10 bases; nucleotides outside the gene matches: 11. This CDR3 contains 14 residues.